The 27 T cell receptor beta chains below all came from one sample that was sequenced in a study of regulatory T cells in long-lasting Graves disease. According to the study, TCR beta libraries were built with iRepertoire HTBI primers and CDR3-region Arm-PCR. TCRdb recomputed calls from the multiplex PCR reads with MiXCR, one row per CDR3 protein. The table includes about 310,000 distinct CDR3 sequences, over 15% detected once. Time point indicated: newly diagnosed GD, antithyroid drugs for less than 3 months. RNA from PBMCs was the source of the TCR library. Sequenced material: peripheral blood mononuclear cells (PBMCs), taken at new diagnosis, from a patient treated with antithyroid drugs. These receptors all stem from a female donor with Graves disease.

This clonotype was recorded a few times. The gene calls are TRBV27 and TRBJ2-3; 16 bases agree with TRBD2. Germline V gene data show CDR1 as MNHEY and CDR2 as SMNVEV (reference sequence). This CDR3 is built from 18 residues. The V segment lost 3 bases and the J segment 5 bases; nucleotides outside the gene matches: 8. CDR3 region: CASSFGGTSGRAGDTQYF. The DNA for the CDR3 is TGTGCCAGCAGTTTTGGCGGGACTAGCGGGAGGGCCGGAGATACGCAGTATTTT.

Remarks on this clonotype: An end of the junction differs from the germline gene, which may be a read error. The rearrangement links TRBV18 to TRBJ1-6; no clear D gene. Germline assignment: CDR1 KGHSH and CDR2 LQKENI. The CDR3 consists of 16 residues. CDR3 coding DNA: TGTGCCAGCTCCCGGCCCTTTAGCTCCTATAATTCATCCCTCCACTTT. It translates to CASSRPFSSYNSSLHF.

In this sample, this clonotype turned up once. Being one base from a much bigger clone, this may be a read error. CDR3 coding DNA: TGTGCCAGCACCAAGGGACTAGCGGCTGAGAATGAGCAGTTCTTC. This translates into CASTKGLAAENEQFF. The chain joins TRBV5-8 to TRBJ2-1; 11 bases are a match to TRBD2. CDR1 SGHTS and CDR2 YDEGEE come from the germline V gene. CDR3 size: 15 residues. J gave up 7 bases and V 6 bases, and 9 bases lay outside the gene matches.

This clonotype was detected many times. J is TRBJ2-7 and V is TRBV20-1; 9 bases map to TRBD2. Unmatched junction bases numbered 24, after V lost 3 bases and J lost 6 bases. The CDR3 covers 19 residues. Germline CDR1 reads DFQATT; CDR2 reads SNEGSKA (reference sequence). CDR3 sequence reads: CSASRIPPWTSAYSGEQYF. The CDR3 coding sequence is TGCAGTGCTAGCCGCATCCCCCCCTGGACTAGCGCCTATAGCGGCGAGCAGTACTTC.

V usage is TRBV5-8 and J usage is TRBJ2-4; TRBD2 aligns across 8 bases. From germline, CDR1 is SGHTS and CDR2 YDEGEE. This CDR3 contains 17 residues. V lost 4 bases to trimming and J lost 1 base; unmatched junction nucleotides: 10. The CDR3 DNA follows: TGTGCCAGCAGCCCGGGGGGGGCCCCGGGGGCCAAAAACATTCAGTACTTC. Protein product: CASSPGGAPGAKNIQYF. The full variable domain, its missing parts supplied by reference TRBV5-8 and TRBJ2-4, is EAGVTQSPTHLIKTRGQQATLRCSPISGHTSVYWYQQALGLGLQFLLWYDEGEERNRGNFPPRFSGRQFPNYSSELNVNALELEDSALYLCASSPGGAPGAKNIQYFGAGTRLSVL.

This clonotype was counted many times. Germline is not matched at one junction end, which may reflect a read error. The chain employs TRBV15 and TRBJ1-1; D is ambiguous. The CDR3 totals 14 residues. Germline assignment: CDR1 LNHNV and CDR2 YYDKDF (reference sequence). CDR3 nucleotides: TGTGCCACCAGCAGAGGGACGGCGAACACTGGAGCTTTCTTT. Protein product: CATSRGTANTGAFF.

This clonotype was observed many times. Germline is not matched at one junction end, which may reflect a read error. The genes are TRBV7-7 and TRBJ2-1, with no clear D. The V gene's germline CDR1 is SSHAT and CDR2 FNYEAQ (reference sequence). CDR3 length: 13 amino acids. CDR3 sequence reads: CASSLALDHEQFF. The CDR3, as DNA: TGTGCTAGCAGCTTAGCTCTAGACCATGAGCAGTTCTTC.

In its sample, this clonotype was seen many times. This chain joins TRBV5-4 and TRBJ1-1; TRBD1 agrees at 9 bases. The CDR3 runs to 14 residues. The ends lost 7 bases at V and 4 bases at J; junction bases unmatched: 8. In germline, CDR1 is SGHNT, CDR2 YYREEE (reference sequence). The CDR3 here is CASSLGQGGTEAFF. The CDR3 DNA reads TGTGCCAGCTCACTGGGACAGGGCGGCACTGAAGCTTTCTTT.

This clonotype was found many times. V is TRBV6-6 and J is TRBJ1-4, with 11 bases that match TRBD1. Trimming at V came to 0 bases and at J to 7 bases, leaving 19 bases not matched to a gene. The germline V gene encodes CDR1 MNHNY and CDR2 SVGAGI (reference sequence). The CDR3 contains 21 residues. The CDR3 here is CASSYSFRDRGYHRPLEKLFF. In nucleotides, the CDR3 is TGTGCCAGCAGTTACTCGTTCCGGGACAGGGGGTATCATCGGCCGCTTGAAAAACTGTTTTTT.

The CDR3 loop reads CASSEGQAPAQETQYF. In DNA, the CDR3 is TGTGCCAGCAGCGAGGGACAGGCCCCAGCGCAAGAGACCCAGTACTTC. The V and J genes are TRBV9 and TRBJ2-5, with TRBD1 matching over 8 bases. Germline CDR1 reads SGDLS; CDR2 reads YYNGEE. The CDR3 is 16 amino acids. The V segment lost 3 bases and the J segment 2 bases; nucleotides outside the gene matches: 9.

This clonotype has more than one count but fewer than ten. An end of the junction does not agree with germline; a read error may underlie this. The chain couples TRBV12-3 or TRBV12-4 to TRBJ2-3, with D possibly matching TRBD2 (6 bases). This CDR3 is 12 amino acids long. CDR3 sequence (DNA): TGTGCCAGCAGTCGGGGGTCCTACGAGCGGTACTTC. Translating gives CASSRGSYERYF.

This chain connects TRBV12-3 or TRBV12-4 to TRBJ2-1; D perhaps matches TRBD1 (6 bases). V was shortened by 1 base and J by 4 bases, with 8 bases between the two germline ends. The CDR3 extends over 14 amino acids. The CDR3 region is CASSLVGQYNEQFF. In nucleotides, the CDR3 is TGTGCCAGCAGTTTAGTAGGACAGTACAATGAGCAGTTCTTC.

This clonotype was counted only a few times. The V and J genes are TRBV4-1 and TRBJ2-7; the match to TRBD2 covers 8 bases. The CDR3 is 16 amino acids. Trimming cost V 0 bases and J 0 bases; bases outside gene matches: 4. The germline V gene has CDR1 MGHRA and CDR2 YSYEKL. In DNA form, the CDR3 reads TGCGCCAGCAGCCAAGATATGAGCGGGAGCTCCTACGAGCAGTACTTC. Encoded protein: CASSQDMSGSSYEQYF.

Ten or more counts support this clonotype. This chain connects TRBV6-1 to TRBJ2-2; D is uncertain. Per germline, CDR1 MNHNS and CDR2 SASEGT. The V gene lost 10 bases and the J gene lost 1 base, with 10 bases spanning the gap. The CDR3 is made up of 13 amino acids. The CDR3 here is CATTRRNTGELFF. Written as DNA, the CDR3 is TGTGCCACCACTCGGCGGAACACCGGGGAGCTGTTTTTT.

This clonotype was seen repeatedly, ten times or more. The V and J genes are TRBV6-1 and TRBJ1-4, with D perhaps TRBD1 (5 bases). Germline-derived CDR1 and CDR2 are MNHNS and SASEGT. V lost 5 bases and J lost 3, with 13 bases in between. The CDR3 is made up of 15 amino acids. Here the CDR3 reads CASSPGGWANEKLFF. In DNA, the CDR3 is TGTGCCAGCAGTCCTGGGGGGTGGGCTAATGAAAAACTGTTTTTT.

This rearrangement joins TRBV15 to TRBJ1-2, with 7 bases matching TRBD1. The junction had 4 bases not matched to a gene; V was cut back by 1 base and J by 5 bases. The germline V gene has CDR1 LNHNV and CDR2 YYDKDF (reference sequence). The CDR3 contains 14 residues. CDR3 protein: CATSRARGGYGYTF. DNA for the CDR3: TGTGCCACCAGCAGAGCCAGGGGGGGTTATGGCTACACCTTC.

The rearrangement joins TRBV7-2 to TRBJ1-2; 9 nucleotides line up with TRBD1. This CDR3 is 17 amino acids long. After removal of 5 bases from V and 3 bases from J, the junction contained 13 bases not matched to a gene. Per germline, CDR1 SGHTA and CDR2 FQGNSA. As DNA, the CDR3 is TGTGCCAGCAGCCTACCGGGACAGGGAACTACCTACTATGGCTACACCTTC. Translated: CASSLPGQGTTYYGYTF.

This clonotype was detected ten times or more. The rearrangement links TRBV11-2 to TRBJ2-1; TRBD2 aligns across 11 bases. The V gene end was trimmed by 0 bases and the J gene end by 15 bases; junction bases not matched to a gene: 4. The V gene's germline CDR1 is SGHAT and CDR2 FQNNGV. This CDR3 spans 13 amino acids. The CDR3 DNA sequence: TGTGCCAGCAGCTTAGAACTAGCGGGAGTAGTGTTCTTC. Protein: CASSLELAGVVFF.

The chain combines TRBV18 with TRBJ2-3, with D maybe TRBD2 (8 bases). CDR1 is KGHSH, CDR2 LQKENI, per germline. The V gene lost 5 bases and the J gene lost 2 bases, with 17 bases spanning the gap. This CDR3 region has 16 residues. The CDR3 coding sequence is TGTGCCAGCTCATTACTAGCGGAGGGGGCCACAGATACGCAGTATTTT. It yields the protein CASSLLAEGATDTQYF.

This clonotype was detected ten times or more. The chain recombines TRBV20-1 with TRBJ2-3; a possible D gene is TRBD2 (5 bases). The V gene lost 0 bases and the J gene lost 6 bases, with 16 bases spanning the gap. Germline V gene sequence: CDR1 DFQATT, CDR2 SNEGSKA (reference sequence). The CDR3 is made up of 15 amino acids. The CDR3 is CSARDSGNGMDTQYF. The CDR3, as DNA: TGCAGTGCTAGAGACTCCGGGAACGGGATGGATACGCAGTATTTT.

This clonotype was counted ten times or more. The rearrangement uses TRBV27 and TRBJ2-1; TRBD1 matches 8 bases. V was pared by 6 bases and J by 6 bases, with 7 bases of the junction left unmatched. Per the germline V gene, CDR1 is MNHEY and CDR2 is SMNVEV (reference sequence). There are 14 residues in the CDR3. The CDR3: CASRPGQALNEQFF. CDR3 DNA: TGTGCCAGCAGGCCGGGACAGGCTCTCAATGAGCAGTTCTTC.

On this clonotype itself: With a much larger clone just one base away, this may be a read error. The rearrangement joins TRBV12-3 or TRBV12-4 to TRBJ1-4; 7 bases align to TRBD1. This CDR3 contains 16 residues. CDR3 nucleotides: TGTGCCAGCAGTTCATCCTTCCCCTCAGGGGGTGAAAAACTGGTTTTT. Translation gives CASSSSFPSGGEKLVF.

This clonotype came up a few times. Relative to the germline gene, one junction end is altered; a read error may explain this. CDR3 residues: CAGSLRDRGETQYF. CDR3 nucleotides: TGTGCCGGCAGTTTAAGGGACAGGGGTGAGACCCAGTACTTC. V is TRBV28 and J is TRBJ2-5; TRBD1 matches at 10 bases. This CDR3 has 14 residues. Germline values: CDR1 MDHEN, CDR2 SYDVKM. The full variable domain, with the rest looked up from reference TRBV28 and TRBJ2-5, is DVKVTQSSRYLVKRTGEKVFLECVQDMDHENMFWYRQDPGLGLRLIYFSYDVKMKEKGDIPEGYSVSREKKERFSLILESASTNQTSMYLCAGSLRDRGETQYFGPGTRLLVL.

Many counts were recorded for this clonotype. The chain links TRBV19 to TRBJ1-5, with D possibly being TRBD1 (6 bases). V dropped 2 bases and J dropped 3 bases, with 14 bases sitting between them. The germline gives CDR1 LNHDA, CDR2 SQIVND (reference sequence). CDR3 length equals 16 residues. CDR3 in amino acids: CASSIWQGRLNQPQHF. CDR3 sequence (DNA): TGTGCCAGTAGTATATGGCAGGGGCGGCTCAATCAGCCCCAGCATTTT.

As regards this clonotype: With a much larger clone just one base away, this may be a read error. This rearrangement joins TRBV20-1 to TRBJ2-2, with D perhaps matching TRBD2 (6 bases). Germline lookup yields CDR1 DFQATT and CDR2 SNEGSKA (reference sequence). This CDR3 has 14 amino acids. V was cut by 6 bases and J by 3 bases, with 14 bases left in between. The CDR3 DNA reads TGCAGTGCCCTGGGACTTCACCACACCGGGGAGCTGTTTTTT. This translates into CSALGLHHTGELFF.

Concerning this clonotype itself: A much larger clonotype is one base distant, so this may be a read error. This sequence joins TRBV3-1 and TRBJ2-7; 12 bases map to TRBD2. Germline CDR1 reads LGHDT; CDR2 reads YNNKEL (reference sequence). CDR3 length: 14 amino acids. The CDR3 DNA reads TGTGCCAGCAGCCAGACTAGCGGGGGCTACGAGCAGCACTTC. Translating it yields CASSQTSGGYEQHF.

The chain uses TRBV11-2 and TRBJ2-3, with D possibly being TRBD1 or TRBD2 (5 bases each). Germline V gene lookup returns CDR1 SGHAT and CDR2 FQNNGV. The CDR3 is made up of 15 amino acids. The ends were cut back, 6 bases at V and 10 bases at J, with 23 bases in the middle. Here the CDR3 DNA reads TGTGCCAGCAGGCCCTCTCAGGGAGACACAGGTGCGCAGTATTTT. Residues: CASRPSQGDTGAQYF.